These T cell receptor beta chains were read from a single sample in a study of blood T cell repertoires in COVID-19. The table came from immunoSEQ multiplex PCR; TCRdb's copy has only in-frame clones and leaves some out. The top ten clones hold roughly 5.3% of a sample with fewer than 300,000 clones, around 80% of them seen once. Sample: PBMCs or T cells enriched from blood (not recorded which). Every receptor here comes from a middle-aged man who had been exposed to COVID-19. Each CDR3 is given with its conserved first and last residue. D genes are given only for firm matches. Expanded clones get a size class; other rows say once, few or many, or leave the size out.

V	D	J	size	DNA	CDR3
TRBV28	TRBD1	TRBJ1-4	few	TGTGCCAGCAGTTTAACAGGGGCAACTAATGAAAAACTGTTTTTT	CASSLTGATNEKLFF
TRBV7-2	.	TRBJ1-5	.	TGTGCCAGCAGCTTGCAACAGGCTCCCAATCAGCCCCAGCATTTT	CASSLQQAPNQPQHF
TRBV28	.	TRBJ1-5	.	TGTGCCAGCAGTCCAACAAATCAGCCCCAGCATTTT	CASSPTNQPQHF
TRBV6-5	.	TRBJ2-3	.	TGTGCCATCGGTACACGAGGGGGTTACACAGATACGCAGTATTTT	CAIGTRGGYTDTQYF
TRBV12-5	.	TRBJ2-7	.	TGTGCTAGTGGTTTGCCACAGTTATCGGCCTACGAGCAGTACTTC	CASGLPQLSAYEQYF
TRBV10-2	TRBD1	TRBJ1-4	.	TGCGCCAGCAGTGGACAGGGGTCTCGTTTCCAACTGTTTTTT	CASSGQGSRFQLFF
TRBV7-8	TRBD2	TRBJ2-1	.	TGTGCCAGCAGCTTCCAGGGACTATCCTACAATGAGCAGTTCTTC	CASSFQGLSYNEQFF
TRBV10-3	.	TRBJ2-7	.	TGTGCCATCACTACAGGGTCGCGACACGAGCAGTACTTC	CAITTGSRHEQYF
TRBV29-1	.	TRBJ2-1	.	TGCAGCGCCGACGGCGGAGGCGGTTGGGATGAGCAGTTCTTC	CSADGGGGWDEQFF
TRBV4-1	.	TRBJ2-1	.	TGCGCCAGCAGCCAAGAAGAATATCAGGGGTTGAGCTCCTACAATGAGCAGTTCTTC	CASSQEEYQGLSSYNEQFF